This T cell receptor beta chain was captured in a study of blood T cell repertoires in COVID-19. V lost 0 bases to trimming and J lost 5 bases; unmatched junction nucleotides: 11. CDR3 length: 18 residues. Germline loops: CDR1 GTSNPN, CDR2 SVGIG (reference sequence). Generated by immunoSEQ multiplex PCR, the TCRdb table keeps only in-frame clones and is missing some. The sample carries about 280,000 clones, roughly 89% recorded once. Sequencing was done on a sample of PBMCs or T cells enriched from blood (not recorded which). This clonotype was sampled from a woman aged 18-29 years with acute COVID-19. The V and J genes are TRBV30 and TRBJ2-3; 13 positions agree with TRBD2. Written as DNA, the CDR3 is TGTGCCTGGAGTGTACGGCGTACTAGCGGGAGGGCCGTAGATACGCAGTATTTT. Translated, it gives CAWSVRRTSGRAVDTQYF.